One sample yielded the 18 T cell receptor beta chains listed below, sequenced in a study of T cell repertoires in cytomegalovirus infection. One entry per CDR3 protein, called by TCRdb with MiXCR from the reads. The sample has under 200,000 distinct CDR3 sequences, roughly 21% seen once; the top ten hold 20% to 30%. These receptors are not linked to any known antigen. Here the sequenced sample was CD8+ T cells from cultured PBMCs, taken from culture after CMV antigen stimulation. These receptor sequences come from a human donor in good health (CMV status not recorded). Some clones in this sample may be carry-over from other donors' samples.

This clonotype was counted a few times. The chain links TRBV11-2 to TRBJ1-1; 7 nucleotides agree with TRBD1. Germline V gene data show CDR1 as SGHAT and CDR2 as FQNNGV. The CDR3 runs to 16 residues. Trimming at V came to 0 bases and at J to 1 base, leaving 5 bases not matched to a gene. The CDR3 loop reads CASSLDPTGWNTEAFF. CDR3 bases: TGTGCCAGCAGCTTAGACCCGACAGGGTGGAACACTGAAGCTTTCTTT. The variable domain in full, with the rest retrieved from reference TRBV11-2 and TRBJ1-1, is EAGVAQSPRYKIIEKRQSVAFWCNPISGHATLYWYQQILGQGPKLLIQFQNNGVVDDSQLPKDRFSAERLKGVDSTLKIQPAKLEDSAVYLCASSLDPTGWNTEAFFGQGTRLTVV.

This chain uses TRBV4-2 with TRBJ1-3; 7 bases line up with TRBD1. There are 16 residues in the CDR3. Germline lookup yields CDR1 LGHNA and CDR2 YNFKEQ. V dropped 0 bases and J dropped 2; count of bases not matched to a gene: 4. As DNA, the CDR3 is TGTGCCAGCAGCCAAGATCTCAGGGGGACTGGAAACACCATATATTTT. As protein: CASSQDLRGTGNTIYF.

In its sample, this clonotype was seen a few times. V and J are TRBV28 and TRBJ2-5; 10 bases are a match to TRBD2. Germline-derived CDR1 and CDR2 are MDHEN and SYDVKM. V gave up 5 bases and J gave up 5 bases; unmatched junction bases: 8. The CDR3 runs to 15 residues. As DNA, the CDR3 is TGTGCCAGCAGTACAAGCGGGGGGGCTCGGGAGACCCAGTACTTC. Its translation is CASSTSGGARETQYF.

V gene TRBV10-2 combines with J gene TRBJ2-4; TRBD2 might be the D (5 bases). V gave up 6 bases and J gave up 0 bases, with 9 bases separating them. Germline CDR1 reads WSHSY; CDR2 reads SAAADI. This CDR3 is 14 amino acids long. CDR3 DNA sequence: TGCGCCAGCAGCCCAGGACTAGCCAAAAACATTCAGTACTTC. This sequence encodes CASSPGLAKNIQYF.

This chain joins TRBV27 and TRBJ2-4, with D perhaps given as TRBD1 or TRBD2 (5 bases each). CDR3 length: 16 residues. Trimming removed 5 bases from V and 0 bases from J, with 14 bases in between. Germline assignment: CDR1 MNHEY and CDR2 SMNVEV (reference sequence). The CDR3 bases are TGTGCCAGCAGTCTCGGGACCGAAATAGCCAAAAACATTCAGTACTTC. This codes for CASSLGTEIAKNIQYF.

This clonotype was seen a handful of times. The gene calls are TRBV7-3 and TRBJ2-1; 14 bases align to TRBD2. Trimming at V came to 6 bases and at J to 4 bases, leaving 5 bases not matched to a gene. This CDR3 comprises 16 residues. Germline CDR1 SGHTA, CDR2 FQGTGA. CDR3 sequence (DNA): TGTGCCAGCAGTTGGGGACTAGCGGGGGAGTACAATGAGCAGTTCTTC. It specifies CASSWGLAGEYNEQFF.

The rearrangement joins TRBV5-4 to TRBJ2-7, with TRBD1 matching 10 bases. After removal of 4 bases from V and 5 bases from J, the junction contained 9 bases not matched to a gene. Germline V gene data show CDR1 as SGHNT and CDR2 as YYREEE (reference sequence). The CDR3 contains 15 residues. CDR3 DNA sequence: TGTGCCAGCAGCCAACCGGGACAGGGGCTAGACGAGCAGTACTTC. This codes for CASSQPGQGLDEQYF.

The chain employs TRBV7-9 and TRBJ2-2; no clear D gene. V lost 3 bases, J lost 5 bases, and 7 bases lay in between. The CDR3 spans 13 residues. Per the germline V gene, CDR1 is SEHNR and CDR2 is FQNEAQ (reference sequence). CDR3 in DNA: TGTGCCAGCAGCTTTGCCGAAACCGGGGAGCTGTTTTTT. It is translated as CASSFAETGELFF. Complete variable domain (other parts from reference TRBV7-9 and TRBJ2-2): DTGVSQNPRHKITKRGQNVTFRCDPISEHNRLYWYRQTLGQGPEFLTYFQNEAQLEKSRLLSDRFSAERPKGSFSTLEIQRTEQGDSAMYLCASSFAETGELFFGEGSRLTVL.

The chain joins TRBV14 to TRBJ1-1; no clear D gene. Trimming pared 0 bases from V and 11 bases from J, leaving 16 bases between. The CDR3 totals 14 residues. Germline V gene lookup returns CDR1 SGHDN and CDR2 FVKESK. CDR3 sequence reads: CASSQDYLGLGAFF. The CDR3 DNA follows: TGTGCCAGCAGCCAAGATTATTTAGGCCTCGGGGCTTTCTTT.

The chain joins TRBV7-2 to TRBJ2-7; no reliable D call. Trimming removed 5 bases from V and 5 bases from J, with 10 bases in between. Germline CDR1 is SGHTA and CDR2 is FQGNSA. The CDR3 runs 12 residues. The CDR3 spells CASSGFPHEQYF. DNA for the CDR3: TGTGCCAGCAGCGGATTTCCTCACGAGCAGTACTTC.

This clonotype was counted a few times. The V call is TRBV7-9, the J call TRBJ2-1; 7 bases align to TRBD1. With V trimmed by 6 bases and J by 9 bases, 5 bases remained unmatched. Looked up from germline, CDR1 is SEHNR and CDR2 is FQNEAQ (reference sequence). This CDR3 region has 12 residues. The CDR3 coding sequence is TGTGCCAGCAGTTCGACAGGGTTTGAGCAGTTCTTC. Protein sequence: CASSSTGFEQFF.

This clonotype was detected only a few times. The rearrangement uses TRBV7-6 and TRBJ2-5; D possibly uses TRBD1 or TRBD2 (5 bases each). This CDR3 contains 16 residues. Germline values: CDR1 SGHVS, CDR2 FNYEAQ. The ends were cut back, 3 bases at V and 3 bases at J, with 17 bases in the middle. The CDR3 bases are TGTGCCAGCAGCTTTAACCGAGGGACGTCAAAAGAGACCCAGTACTTC. It encodes CASSFNRGTSKETQYF.

The chain combines TRBV7-8 with TRBJ2-3; D ambiguous. The ends were cut back, 1 base at V and 5 bases at J, with 10 bases in the middle. The V gene's germline CDR1 is SGHVS and CDR2 FQNEAQ. This CDR3 has 14 residues. CDR3 DNA sequence: TGTGCCAGCAGCTTAGGCCTAAGTAGAGATACGCAGTATTTT. Residues: CASSLGLSRDTQYF.

V usage is TRBV12-3 or TRBV12-4 and J usage is TRBJ1-1; 9 bases map to TRBD1. V lost 3 bases and J lost 4; bases outside the gene matches: 9. This CDR3 comprises 16 residues. The CDR3 here is CASSLIPGTGPTEAFF. The CDR3 nucleotides read TGTGCCAGCAGTTTGATCCCCGGGACAGGGCCCACTGAAGCTTTCTTT.

The chain's CDR3 is CIEPGTQNTEAFF. The CDR3 DNA reads as TGCATCGAACCCGGGACCCAGAACACTGAAGCTTTCTTT. The chain combines TRBV29-1 with TRBJ1-1, with D possibly being TRBD1 (5 bases). The CDR3 loop spans 13 amino acids. Germline CDR1 is SQVTM and CDR2 is ANQGSEA.

This clonotype was counted ten times or more. The V and J genes are TRBV25-1 and TRBJ1-1; 10 positions match TRBD1. Unmatched junction bases numbered 1, after V lost 5 bases and J lost 4 bases. From germline, CDR1 is MGHDK and CDR2 SYGVNS. CDR3 size: 13 residues. DNA of the CDR3: TGTGCCAGCAGTTGGACAGGGGGCACTGAAGCTTTCTTT. Translated: CASSWTGGTEAFF.

The sample holds one count of this clonotype. J is TRBJ1-2 and V is TRBV4-1; D remains ambiguous. The CDR3 spans 15 residues. Germline lookup yields CDR1 MGHRA and CDR2 YSYEKL. V dropped 1 base and J dropped 3 bases, with 12 bases sitting between them. The CDR3 loop is CASSQGGRLDYGYTF. CDR3 nucleotide sequence: TGCGCCAGCAGCCAAGGAGGGCGGTTGGACTATGGCTACACCTTC.

This rearrangement joins TRBV27 to TRBJ1-2, with 9 bases lining up with TRBD1. CDR3 size: 14 residues. Trimming removed 5 bases from V and 6 bases from J; junction bases left unmatched: 7. The germline V gene encodes CDR1 MNHEY and CDR2 SMNVEV (reference sequence). The CDR3 is CASSLQTGGDGYTF. In nucleotides, the CDR3 is TGTGCCAGCAGTCTACAAACAGGGGGCGATGGCTACACCTTC.